This TCR beta chain was documented in a study of cytomegalovirus exposure and HLA in healthy donors. The study, taken as a whole, reports: There were under 200 TCR beta chains listed as cytomegalovirus-associated.

With 60 Vbeta and 13 Jbeta primers, the PCR was carried out. Assay: immunoSEQ multiplex PCR; the TCRdb copy retains only in-frame clones and omits some. Found here are 150,000 to 200,000 clones, around nine tenths of them singletons; the top ten hold around 1.8%. Despite likely unrecorded immune exposures, the donors were nominally healthy at the time of sampling. This CDR3 spans 15 amino acids. The ends were cut back, 4 bases at V and 0 bases at J, with 10 bases in the middle. CDR1 and CDR2 from the germline V gene are LNHDA and SQIVND (reference sequence). This clone was seen a few times. Its antigen is as yet unknown.

The rearrangement links TRBV19 to TRBJ1-3; a weak D match, TRBD1 (6 bases). The sample comprised PBMCs. The clonotype originates from a woman younger than 35 in good health and CMV-seronegative. The CDR3 DNA follows: TGTGCCAGTAGTACCCGGACAGCCTCTGGAAACACCATATATTTT. Amino acid sequence: CASSTRTASGNTIYF. The entire variable domain, with the rest obtained from reference TRBV19 and TRBJ1-3, is as follows: DGGITQSPKYLFRKEGQNVTLSCEQNLNHDAMYWYRQDPGQGLRLIYYSQIVNDFQKGDIAEGYSVSREKKESFPLTVTSAQKNPTAFYLCASSTRTASGNTIYFGEGSWLTVV.